The 13 T cell receptor beta chains in this list originate from one sample, sequenced in a study of cytomegalovirus exposure and HLA in healthy donors. PCR used 60 Vbeta primers and 13 Jbeta primers. Libraries were prepared by immunoSEQ multiplex PCR; TCRdb keeps only in-frame clonotypes and omits some of them. This sample carries about 140,000 clones, approximately 67% of them seen once, and the ten largest clones take under 7.5%. Sequences were obtained from PBMCs. The source of these receptors is a woman aged 55-69 years in good health and CMV-seronegative.

The chain employs TRBV7-2 and TRBJ2-7, with D perhaps TRBD2 (6 bases). This CDR3 spans 15 amino acids. Trimming removed 1 base from V and 2 bases from J, with 12 bases in between. CDR1 and CDR2 from the germline V gene are SGHTA and FQGNSA. CDR3 in amino acids: CASSLEGTSTYEQYF. CDR3 in DNA: TGTGCCAGCAGCTTAGAGGGGACTTCGACCTACGAGCAGTACTTC.

V is TRBV7-3 and J is TRBJ2-5; tentatively, D is TRBD2 (5 bases). The CDR3 sequence is 15 residues long. Germline V gene data show CDR1 as SGHTA and CDR2 as FQGTGA. Deletions cut 3 bases from V and 3 bases from J, with 14 bases between. For the CDR3, the DNA is TGTGCCAGCAGCTTGGAGGTGGTAACCAAAGAGACCCAGTACTTC. Protein sequence: CASSLEVVTKETQYF.

The gene calls are TRBV28 and TRBJ2-7; TRBD2 aligns across 11 bases. Losses at the gene ends were 4 bases for V and 2 bases for J; bases not matched to a gene: 7. Germline-derived CDR1 and CDR2 are MDHEN and SYDVKM. This CDR3 comprises 16 residues. DNA of the CDR3: TGTGCCAGCAGTTCGGGACTAGCGGCCCATACCTACGAGCAGTACTTC. Protein: CASSSGLAAHTYEQYF.

The chain combines TRBV6-6 with TRBJ1-1, with D hard to call. The length of the CDR3 is 13 residues. Germline assignment: CDR1 MNHNY and CDR2 SVGAGI (reference sequence). V lost 5 bases and J 1 base, leaving 8 bases between the germline ends. CDR3 protein: CASSIRQNTEAFF. The CDR3 DNA sequence: TGTGCCAGCAGTATACGACAGAACACTGAAGCTTTCTTT.

V usage is TRBV19 and J usage is TRBJ2-7; 10 bases fit TRBD2. The CDR3 has 14 residues. The V segment lost 6 bases and the J segment 7 bases; nucleotides outside the gene matches: 9. Germline CDR1 is LNHDA and CDR2 is SQIVND (reference sequence). This CDR3 is CASSGAGGFGEQYF. CDR3 nucleotide sequence: TGTGCCAGTAGCGGAGCGGGAGGGTTCGGTGAGCAGTACTTC.

The gene calls are TRBV2 and TRBJ1-6, with unresolved D. V shed 2 bases and J shed 7 bases, with 12 bases lying between them. The CDR3 runs 15 residues. Per the germline V gene, CDR1 is SNHLY and CDR2 is FYNNEI. The CDR3 DNA follows: TGTGCCAGCAGTGAAACCGGGTCCCTAAATTCACCCCTCCACTTT. Its protein is CASSETGSLNSPLHF.

The CDR3 DNA reads as TGTGCCAGCAGCTCCGGGACAGGGGCAGGCGAGCAGTACTTC. Amino acids: CASSSGTGAGEQYF. V gene TRBV7-2 combines with J gene TRBJ2-7; the match to TRBD1 covers 10 bases. V gave up 4 bases and J gave up 6 bases; unmatched junction bases: 6. Looked up from germline, CDR1 is SGHTA and CDR2 is FQGNSA. The length of the CDR3 is 14 residues.

The rearrangement links TRBV18 to TRBJ1-2, with a possible D match to TRBD1 (6 bases). V was clipped by 9 bases and J by 8 bases, with 16 bases between them. The length of the CDR3 is 12 residues. Germline CDR1 KGHSH, CDR2 LQKENI. CDR3 protein: CARQTGCKGYTF. CDR3 sequence (DNA): TGTGCCAGGCAAACAGGGTGTAAGGGCTACACCTTC.

This clone was counted only a few times. This chain connects TRBV5-1 to TRBJ2-6, with a possible D match to TRBD1 (5 bases). The CDR3 spans 16 residues. The V gene's germline CDR1 is SGHRS and CDR2 YFSETQ. V lost 4 bases, J lost 0 bases, and 11 bases lay in between. As DNA, the CDR3 is TGCGCCAGCAGCCAGACAGACCTCTCTGGGGCCAACGTCCTGACTTTC. Protein: CASSQTDLSGANVLTF.

V and J are TRBV15 and TRBJ1-1; D gene ambiguous. The CDR3 spans 19 residues. V was clipped by 3 bases and J by 0 bases, with 23 bases between them. CDR1 is LNHNV and CDR2 is YYDKDF in the germline V gene (reference sequence). The CDR3 sequence is CATSSRIGQLGEMNTEAFF. CDR3 nucleotide sequence: TGTGCCACCAGCAGTAGAATTGGCCAGCTAGGAGAAATGAACACTGAAGCTTTCTTT.

The J gene is TRBJ1-1, the V gene TRBV28; no clear D. The CDR3 consists of 15 residues. The V end lost 6 bases, the J end lost 6 bases, and 20 bases lay between the germline ends. The germline V gene encodes CDR1 MDHEN and CDR2 SYDVKM. CDR3 loop: CASRSEGVKRAEAFF. The CDR3 DNA follows: TGTGCCAGCAGGTCAGAGGGAGTTAAACGGGCTGAAGCTTTCTTT.

This chain joins TRBV7-9 and TRBJ2-2, with TRBD1 matching over 8 bases. This CDR3 spans 14 amino acids. Germline V lookup: CDR1 SEHNR, CDR2 FQNEAQ (reference sequence). V shed 7 bases, J shed 4 bases, and the junction held 5 bases outside the gene matches. CDR3 in amino acids: CASMEQGGTGELFF. The CDR3 coding sequence is TGTGCCAGCATGGAACAGGGGGGCACCGGGGAGCTGTTTTTT.

This clone was picked up a small number of times. The rearrangement links TRBV9 to TRBJ2-2, with unresolved D. CDR1 and CDR2 from the germline V gene are SGDLS and YYNGEE. The CDR3 has 14 amino acids. Trimming removed 1 base at V and 0 bases at J, with 4 bases between. CDR3 DNA: TGTGCCAGCAGCGTAACTCCGAACACCGGGGAGCTGTTTTTT. As protein: CASSVTPNTGELFF. Full variable domain (missing parts from reference TRBV9 and TRBJ2-2): DSGVTQTPKHLITATGQRVTLRCSPRSGDLSVYWYQQSLDQGLQFLIQYYNGEERAKGNILERFSAQQFPDLHSELNLSSLELGDSALYFCASSVTPNTGELFFGEGSRLTVL.